The rows below give T cell receptor beta chains drawn from one sample of a study of blood T cell repertoires in COVID-19. Measured with immunoSEQ multiplex PCR; TCRdb has only the in-frame clones, and not every one. The sample yields about 300,000 clones, around 92% seen once. Sequenced material: PBMCs or T cells enriched from blood (not recorded which). The receptor source for this set is a woman aged 50 to 65 who had been exposed to COVID-19. CDR3s include the opening cysteine and the closing phenylalanine or tryptophan. A D gene is named only where the DNA matches it firmly. Expanded clones are given a class, and other clones once, few, many or no size at all.

D gene | J gene | clone size | V gene | CDR3 protein | CDR3 DNA
TRBD2 | TRBJ2-1 | . | TRBV4-1 | CASSQASGGGNEQFF | TGCGCCAGCAGCCAAGCCAGCGGGGGAGGGAATGAGCAGTTCTTC
TRBD2 | TRBJ2-7 | . | TRBV27 | CASSATSGGAYEQYF | TGTGCCAGCAGTGCGACTAGCGGGGGGGCTTACGAGCAGTACTTC
TRBD1 | TRBJ1-2 | once | TRBV5-1 | CASSLSQGAIMDYGYTF | TGCGCCAGCAGCTTATCACAGGGGGCTATTATGGACTATGGCTACACCTTC
TRBD1 | TRBJ1-4 | . | TRBV6-5 | CASKMRTGGDEKLFF | TGTGCCAGCAAAATGAGGACAGGGGGCGATGAAAAACTGTTTTTT
TRBD1 | TRBJ1-3 | . | TRBV6-5 | CASSRDRGLGNTIYF | TGTGCCAGCAGTAGGGACAGGGGCCTTGGAAACACCATATATTTT
. | TRBJ1-4 | . | TRBV14 | CASSQGLQAGEKLFF | TGTGCCAGCAGCCAAGGTCTGCAGGCCGGAGAAAAACTGTTTTTT
. | TRBJ2-5 | . | TRBV7-2 | CASSLPYEDQETQYF | TGTGCCAGCAGCTTACCCTATGAGGACCAAGAGACCCAGTACTTC
TRBD1 | TRBJ2-1 | . | TRBV4-1 | CASSRLLENRGFF | TGCGCCAGCAGCCGGCTATTGGAAAACAGGGGGTTCTTC
TRBD1 | TRBJ1-1 | . | TRBV27 | CASSIRTGGMNTEAFF | TGTGCCAGCAGTATCCGGACAGGGGGAATGAACACTGAAGCTTTCTTT
. | TRBJ1-4 | once | TRBV18 | CASHPGGGFGEKLFF | TGTGCCAGCCATCCTGGGGGGGGCTTTGGAGAAAAACTGTTTTTT
TRBD1 | TRBJ2-7 | once | TRBV19 | CASSMGTGGPYEQYF | TGTGCCAGTAGTATGGGGACAGGGGGTCCCTACGAGCAGTACTTC
TRBD1 | TRBJ2-7 | once | TRBV5-1 | CASSQGQAQYEQYF | TGCGCCAGCTCCCAGGGACAGGCTCAGTACGAGCAGTACTTC
TRBD1 | TRBJ1-1 | . | TRBV4-1 | CASSQGQQGARNTEAFF | TGCGCCAGCAGCCAAGGACAACAGGGGGCGCGGAACACTGAAGCTTTCTTT
TRBD2 | TRBJ2-5 | . | TRBV5-4 | CASSLAGGQETQYF | TGTGCCAGCAGCCTAGCGGGGGGTCAGGAGACCCAGTACTTC
TRBD2 | TRBJ2-3 | . | TRBV4-1 | CASSQGLAGGRYTQYF | TGCGCCAGCAGCCAGGGACTAGCGGGGGGCCGATATACGCAGTATTTT
TRBD2 | TRBJ2-2 | . | TRBV12-3/TRBV12-4 | CANGGVNTGELFF | TGTGCCAACGGGGGGGTAAACACCGGGGAGCTGTTTTTT
. | TRBJ1-1 | few | TRBV30 | CAWSVRVQGETEAFF | TGTGCCTGGAGTGTACGGGTACAGGGCGAGACTGAAGCTTTCTTT
. | TRBJ1-3 | . | TRBV6-1 | CASSESQGQDTIYF | TGTGCCAGCAGTGAAAGCCAGGGCCAAGACACCATATATTTT
. | TRBJ2-3 | . | TRBV29-1 | CSVGNRVTDTQYF | TGCAGCGTTGGAAACAGGGTCACAGATACGCAGTATTTT
TRBD2 | TRBJ2-7 | . | TRBV7-8 | CASSRGLAGGLSYEQYF | TGTGCCAGCAGCCGAGGACTAGCGGGGGGACTCTCCTACGAGCAGTACTTC
TRBD2 | TRBJ2-5 | . | TRBV2 | CASKRLAGVQETQYF | TGTGCCAGCAAGCGTCTAGCGGGGGTCCAAGAGACCCAGTACTTC
TRBD1 | TRBJ2-2 | . | TRBV9 | CASGQGITGELFF | TGTGCCAGCGGACAGGGAATCACCGGGGAGCTGTTTTTT
. | TRBJ1-5 | . | TRBV7-9 | CASSPFGNQPQHF | TGTGCCAGCAGCCCCTTCGGCAATCAGCCCCAGCATTTT
. | TRBJ1-1 | . | TRBV5-6 | CASSPVGQIEAFF | TGTGCCAGCAGCCCAGTCGGACAGATTGAAGCTTTCTTT
. | TRBJ2-2 | . | TRBV6-5 | CASKVRGETGELFF | TGTGCCAGCAAGGTCAGGGGGGAGACCGGGGAGCTGTTTTTT
TRBD1 | TRBJ2-2 | . | TRBV2 | CASSGGTGLNTGELFF | TGTGCCAGCAGTGGAGGGACAGGCCTGAACACCGGGGAGCTGTTTTTT
TRBD1 | TRBJ1-1 | many | TRBV29-1 | CSVEEGTGRTEAFF | TGCAGCGTTGAAGAAGGGACAGGGAGAACTGAAGCTTTCTTT